Sequencing of this T cell receptor (beta chain) was carried out in a study of blood T cells in healthy people across ages. Findings and caveats of the study: TCR beta diversity per million T cells fell roughly linearly with age. The unsorted PBMCs prevented any conclusive comparison of naive versus antigen-experienced cells. Estimates drawn from one million T cells were deemed to understate diversity.

Together with a sample-barcoded 5' primer, a J-beta primer mix was included in a second PCR lasting about 7 to 11 cycles. One entry per CDR3 protein, called by TCRdb with MiXCR from the 5' RACE reads. The sample consists of hundreds of thousands of distinct CDR3 sequences, around 62% of them appearing once. This CDR3 spans 14 amino acids. Germline loops: CDR1 SQVTM, CDR2 ANQGSEA. The ends were cut back, 4 bases at V and 1 base at J, with 11 bases in the middle. This clonotype was counted only a few times. Its antigen is unidentified. This TCR was recovered from a man aged 30 to 39 in good health. The V gene is TRBV29-1, the J gene TRBJ1-5; the D gene is possibly TRBD1 (5 bases). Sequenced input: blood. The CDR3 DNA reads as TGCAGCGTTGCTGAGGGGTTAAGCAATCAGCCCCAGCATTTT. It codes for CSVAEGLSNQPQHF.